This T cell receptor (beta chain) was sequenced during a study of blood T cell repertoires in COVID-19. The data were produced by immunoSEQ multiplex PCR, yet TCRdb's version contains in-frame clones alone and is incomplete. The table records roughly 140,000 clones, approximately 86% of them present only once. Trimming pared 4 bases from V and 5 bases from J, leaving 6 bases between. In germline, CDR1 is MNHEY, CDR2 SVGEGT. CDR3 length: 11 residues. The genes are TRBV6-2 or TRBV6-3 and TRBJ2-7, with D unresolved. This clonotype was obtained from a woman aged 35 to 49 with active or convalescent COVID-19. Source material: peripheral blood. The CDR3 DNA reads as TGTGCCAGCAGTTGGTCGGACGAGCAGTACTTC. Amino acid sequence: CASSWSDEQYF.